Sequencing of this TCR beta chain was carried out in a study of blood T cell repertoires in COVID-19. Study as a whole: COVID-19 samples, acute and convalescent, were from the United States, Italy and Spain.

Germline trimming cut 0 bases from V and 11 bases from J; bases unmatched to any gene: 13. The germline gives CDR1 LGHNA, CDR2 YSLEER. The CDR3 is made up of 17 amino acids. Repertoires were generated with immunoSEQ multiplex PCR, while TCRdb's copy carries only in-frame clones and drops some. The sample shows over 300,000 clones, approximately 87% of them seen only once. In terms of age and location, participants ranged from roughly 18 to 90 years and lived in about 25 US areas. What was sequenced was PBMCs or T cells enriched from blood (not recorded which). The chain employs TRBV4-3 and TRBJ1-5; TRBD1 aligns across 10 bases. The receptor comes from a woman aged 25-40 years with acute COVID-19. The CDR3: CASSQDLRQGAGGAQHF. The CDR3 DNA reads TGCGCCAGCAGCCAAGACCTACGACAGGGGGCCGGGGGAGCCCAGCATTTT.